This passage covers 6 T cell receptor beta chains from one sample sequenced in a study of PD-L1 blockade in urothelial cancer (dated by TCRdb to 2015 to 2018). The sample's time point, from its label and the paper: pretreatment peripheral blood. Libraries were prepared through the immunoSEQ multiplex PCR assay. TCRdb carries this immuneACCESS record with in-frame sequences only. Its versions omit some clonotypes, under half of them owing to an unresolved V gene in the studies checked, with the rest unexplained. Here the sample has roughly 55,000 clones; just over 85% occur a single time. Roughly 22% of the sample is held by the ten biggest clonotypes. Here the sequenced sample was PBMCs, taken around atezolizumab (anti-PD-L1) treatment. These receptor sequences come from a man in his 60s with urothelial cancer.

This clone was observed once. The genes are TRBV7-3 and TRBJ2-2, with 9 nucleotides matching TRBD2. This CDR3 is built from 16 residues. V lost 0 bases and J lost 3; bases outside the gene matches: 2. The germline V gene has CDR1 SGHTA and CDR2 FQGTGA. CDR3 region: CASSLTASGDTGELFF. In nucleotides, the CDR3 is TGTGCCAGCAGCTTAACGGCTAGCGGGGACACCGGGGAGCTGTTTTTT.

The V call is TRBV11-2, the J call TRBJ1-2; 8 positions match TRBD1. Trimming at V came to 1 base and at J to 6 bases, leaving 7 bases not matched to a gene. The CDR3 is 15 residues long. CDR1 is SGHAT and CDR2 is FQNNGV in the germline V gene. The CDR3 reads CASSLGAGGLDGYTF. In nucleotides, the CDR3 is TGTGCCAGCAGCTTAGGGGCAGGGGGCTTAGATGGCTACACCTTC.

The chain uses TRBV19 and TRBJ1-2; no clear D gene. The CDR3 sequence is 12 residues long. V gave up 8 bases and J gave up 4 bases, with 11 bases separating them. Germline CDR1 and CDR2: LNHDA and SQIVND (reference sequence). The CDR3 spells CASSPRGYGYTF. For the CDR3, the DNA is TGTGCCAGTTCTCCGCGGGGCTATGGCTACACCTTC.

This chain connects TRBV11-3 to TRBJ2-3; 10 positions agree with TRBD2. Germline V CDR1 and CDR2: SGHNT, YENEEA. The CDR3 runs 18 residues. V shed 1 base and J 0 bases; nucleotides not matched to a gene: 7. In nucleotides, the CDR3 is TGTGCCAGCAGCTTAGGGGCGACTAGCGGGCCGAGCACAGATACGCAGTATTTT. This translates into CASSLGATSGPSTDTQYF. The entire variable domain, with the rest obtained from reference TRBV11-3 and TRBJ2-3, is as follows: EAGVVQSPRYKIIEKKQPVAFWCNPISGHNTLYWYLQNLGQGPELLIRYENEEAVDDSQLPKDRFSAERLKGVDSTLKIQPAELGDSAVYLCASSLGATSGPSTDTQYFGPGTRLTVL.

The V call is TRBV29-1, the J call TRBJ1-1; TRBD1 agrees at 12 bases. The germline CDR1 and CDR2 sequences are SQVTM and ANQGSEA. The CDR3 is 16 residues long. V trimming: 7 bases; J trimming: 6 bases; junction bases outside the gene matches: 15. In nucleotides, the CDR3 is TGCAGCGGGAAAGGGACAGGGGGCAAGGTGTGGGCTGAAGCTTTCTTT. It specifies CSGKGTGGKVWAEAFF.

This rearrangement joins TRBV6-5 to TRBJ1-1, with D perhaps TRBD1 (6 bases). Germline V CDR1 and CDR2: MNHEY, SVGAGI. Trimming took 6 bases from V and 10 from J, leaving 18 bases between them. The CDR3 contains 13 residues. CDR3 sequence: CASSLLTGSGAFF. DNA for the CDR3: TGTGCCAGCAGCCTCTTGACAGGAAGCGGAGCTTTCTTT.